This TCR beta chain derives from a study of blood T cell repertoires in COVID-19. This CDR3 is 13 amino acids long. Germline assignment: CDR1 MGHRA and CDR2 YSYEKL. V was pared by 4 bases and J by 6 bases, with 5 bases of the junction left unmatched. With respect to this clone: Other DNA sequences from this sample encode an identical CDR3 as well.

Source study methods: For nucleated cells, counts were estimated from reference gene primer amplification. Here immunoSEQ multiplex PCR was the method, and the copy in TCRdb shows in-frame clones only, minus some. From that table come the V and J calls and clone size; the DNA was used to work out D and trimming. In the table there are 340,000 or so clones, around four fifths of which are singletons. The sequencing input was peripheral blood. This TCR derives from a man under 40 with active or convalescent COVID-19. The rearrangement uses TRBV4-1 and TRBJ1-1; 7 bases match TRBD1. The CDR3 is CASSRTGVAEAFF. The CDR3 coding sequence is TGCGCCAGCAGCCGAACAGGGGTGGCTGAAGCTTTCTTT.